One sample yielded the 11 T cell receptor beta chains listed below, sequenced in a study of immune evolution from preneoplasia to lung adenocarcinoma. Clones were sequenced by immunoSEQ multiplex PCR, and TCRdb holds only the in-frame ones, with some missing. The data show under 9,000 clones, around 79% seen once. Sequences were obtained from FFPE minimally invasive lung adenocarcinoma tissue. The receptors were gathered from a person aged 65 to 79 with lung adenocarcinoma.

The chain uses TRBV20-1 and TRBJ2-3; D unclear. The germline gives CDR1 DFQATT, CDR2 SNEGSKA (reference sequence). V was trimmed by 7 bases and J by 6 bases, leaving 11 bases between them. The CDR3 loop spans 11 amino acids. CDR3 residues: CSERRADTQYF. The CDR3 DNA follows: TGCAGTGAGAGACGGGCGGATACGCAGTATTTT.

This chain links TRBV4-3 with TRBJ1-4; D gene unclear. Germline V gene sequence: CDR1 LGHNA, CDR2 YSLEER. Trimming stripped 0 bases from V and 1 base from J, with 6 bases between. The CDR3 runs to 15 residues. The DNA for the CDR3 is TGCGCCAGCAGCCAAGATGAGGGAACTAATGAAAAACTGTTTTTT. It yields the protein CASSQDEGTNEKLFF.

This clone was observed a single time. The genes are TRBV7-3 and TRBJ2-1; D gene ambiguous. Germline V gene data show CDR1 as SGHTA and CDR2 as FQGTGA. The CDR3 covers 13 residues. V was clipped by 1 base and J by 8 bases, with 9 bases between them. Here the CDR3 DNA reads TGTGCCAGCAGCTTAATTTGGAAGGATGAGCAGTTCTTC. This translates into CASSLIWKDEQFF. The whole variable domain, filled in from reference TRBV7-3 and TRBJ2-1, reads GAGVSQTPSNKVTEKGKYVELRCDPISGHTALYWYRQSLGQGPEFLIYFQGTGAADDSGLPNDRFFAVRPEGSVSTLKIQRTERGDSAVYLCASSLIWKDEQFFGPGTRLTVL.

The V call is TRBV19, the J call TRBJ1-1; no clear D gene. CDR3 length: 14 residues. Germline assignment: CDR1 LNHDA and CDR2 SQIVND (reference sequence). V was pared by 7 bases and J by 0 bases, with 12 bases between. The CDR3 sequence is CASTRRVMNTEAFF. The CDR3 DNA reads TGTGCCAGTACCCGACGAGTCATGAACACTGAAGCTTTCTTT. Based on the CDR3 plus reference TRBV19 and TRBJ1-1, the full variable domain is DGGITQSPKYLFRKEGQNVTLSCEQNLNHDAMYWYRQDPGQGLRLIYYSQIVNDFQKGDIAEGYSVSREKKESFPLTVTSAQKNPTAFYLCASTRRVMNTEAFFGQGTRLTVV.

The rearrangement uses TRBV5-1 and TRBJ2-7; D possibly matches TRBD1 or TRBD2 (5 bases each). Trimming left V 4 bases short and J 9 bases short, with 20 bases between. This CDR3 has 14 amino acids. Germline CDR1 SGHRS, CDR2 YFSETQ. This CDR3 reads CASSGSGPTTRQYF. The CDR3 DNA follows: TGCGCCAGCAGCGGCTCGGGACCGACTACGAGGCAGTACTTC.

CDR3 protein: CASSESRQISYEQYF. CDR3 nucleotide sequence: TGTGCCAGCAGTGAATCACGGCAGATCTCCTACGAGCAGTACTTC. The rearrangement joins TRBV2 to TRBJ2-7; D ambiguous. V lost 2 bases and J lost 0, with 11 bases in between. Germline V gives CDR1 SNHLY, CDR2 FYNNEI. The CDR3 runs to 15 residues.

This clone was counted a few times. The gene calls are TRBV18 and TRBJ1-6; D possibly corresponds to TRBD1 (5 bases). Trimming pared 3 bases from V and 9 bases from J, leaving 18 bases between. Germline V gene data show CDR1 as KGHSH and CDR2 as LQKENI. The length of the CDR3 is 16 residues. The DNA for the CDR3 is TGTGCCAGCTCACCGCAGGGCTCAGGGTCTGGTTCACCCCTCCACTTT. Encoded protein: CASSPQGSGSGSPLHF.

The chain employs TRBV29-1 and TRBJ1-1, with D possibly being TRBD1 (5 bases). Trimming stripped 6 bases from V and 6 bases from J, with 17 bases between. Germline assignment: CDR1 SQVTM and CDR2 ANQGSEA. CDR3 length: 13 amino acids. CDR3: CSVYPGGISEAFF. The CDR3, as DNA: TGCAGCGTCTATCCTGGGGGGATCTCTGAAGCTTTCTTT.

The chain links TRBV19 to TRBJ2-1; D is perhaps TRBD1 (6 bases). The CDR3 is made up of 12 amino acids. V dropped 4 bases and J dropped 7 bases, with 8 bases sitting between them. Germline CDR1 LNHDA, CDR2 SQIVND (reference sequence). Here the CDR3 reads CASSRQANEQFF. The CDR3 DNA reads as TGTGCCAGTAGTAGACAGGCAAATGAGCAGTTCTTC.

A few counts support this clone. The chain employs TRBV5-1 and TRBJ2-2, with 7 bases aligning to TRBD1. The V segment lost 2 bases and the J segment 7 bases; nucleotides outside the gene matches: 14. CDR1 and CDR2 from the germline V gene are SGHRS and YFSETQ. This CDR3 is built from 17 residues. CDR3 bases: TGCGCCAGCAGCTTTGAGACAGGGCCCTTTGGGGGCGGGGAGCTGTTTTTT. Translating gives CASSFETGPFGGGELFF. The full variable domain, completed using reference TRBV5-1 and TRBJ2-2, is KAGVTQTPRYLIKTRGQQVTLSCSPISGHRSVSWYQQTPGQGLQFLFEYFSETQRNKGNFPGRFSGRQFSNSRSEMNVSTLELGDSALYLCASSFETGPFGGGELFFGEGSRLTVL.

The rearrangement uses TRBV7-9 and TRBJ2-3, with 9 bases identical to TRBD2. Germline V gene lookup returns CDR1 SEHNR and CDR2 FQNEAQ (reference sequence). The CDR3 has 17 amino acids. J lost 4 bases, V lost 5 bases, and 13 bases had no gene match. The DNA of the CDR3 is TGTGCCAGCAGCCCCCAGTTCGGCGGGAGGGGGGCAGATACGCAGTATTTT. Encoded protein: CASSPQFGGRGADTQYF. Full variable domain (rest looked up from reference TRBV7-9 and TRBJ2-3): DTGVSQNPRHKITKRGQNVTFRCDPISEHNRLYWYRQTLGQGPEFLTYFQNEAQLEKSRLLSDRFSAERPKGSFSTLEIQRTEQGDSAMYLCASSPQFGGRGADTQYFGPGTRLTVL.